A selection of T cell receptor beta chains follows, all from one sample in a study of PD-1 blockade in mismatch repair-deficient tumors. Repertoires were generated with immunoSEQ multiplex PCR, while TCRdb's copy carries only in-frame clones and drops some. Seen here are 130,000 or so clones, roughly nine tenths observed once, and the top ten hold roughly 13%. The source was peripheral blood, collected 44 weeks after starting pembrolizumab. The receptors shown here come from an adult with mismatch repair-deficient cancer. Both conserved end residues are part of each CDR3. A D gene is named only where the DNA matches it firmly. A row's size may be missing; if present it is once, few, many or a size class.

once	14	.	TRBV28	TRBJ2-5	TGTGCCAGCAGACCACCGGAGGATTTGGGTACCCAGTACTTC	CASRPPEDLGTQYF
once	12	.	TRBV5-6	TRBJ2-3	TGTGCCAGCAGCCCCTTACGGGATACGCAGTATTTT	CASSPLRDTQYF
.	16	.	TRBV7-6	TRBJ1-4	TGTGCCAGCAGCTTAGGCCCGTTAGGAACCACAGCTAAACTGTTTTTT	CASSLGPLGTTAKLFF
.	17	TRBD2	TRBV19	TRBJ2-2	TGTGCCAGTAGTATGGAGACTAGCGGGATGAACACCGGGGAGCTGTTTTTT	CASSMETSGMNTGELFF
.	15	.	TRBV19	TRBJ2-3	TGTGCCAGTGGGACGGCGTACCGAAGCACAGATACGCAGTATTTT	CASGTAYRSTDTQYF
.	12	.	TRBV27	TRBJ1-1	TGTGCCAGCAGAGGCAGCCGCCCTGAAGCTTTCTTT	CASRGSRPEAFF
.	14	.	TRBV11-3	TRBJ2-7	TGTGCCAGCAGCTTAGACTCCGGGACTCGGGAGCAGTACTTC	CASSLDSGTREQYF
.	14	TRBD2	TRBV25-1	TRBJ2-1	TGTGCCAGCAGAATAGCGGGAGGTCTCAATGAGCAGTTCTTC	CASRIAGGLNEQFF
.	16	.	TRBV4-2	TRBJ2-5	TGTGCCAGCAGCCAAGATAGAAGCGGAGGAAAAGAGACCCAGTACTTC	CASSQDRSGGKETQYF
.	15	TRBD1	TRBV6-6	TRBJ1-5	TGTGCCAGCAGTGGCAGGGGGCTCGTCAATCAGCCCCAGCATTTT	CASSGRGLVNQPQHF
.	14	TRBD2	TRBV7-9	TRBJ2-7	TGTGCCAGCAGCTTAGCCGGGAGGGTCTACGAGCAGTACTTC	CASSLAGRVYEQYF
.	13	.	TRBV19	TRBJ1-2	TGTGCCAGTAGTATAATCGGTCTGTATGGCTACACCTTC	CASSIIGLYGYTF
.	14	TRBD2	TRBV10-3	TRBJ2-4	TGTGCCATCGGGGGGGACGTGACTCAAAACATTCAGTACTTC	CAIGGDVTQNIQYF